These 2 T cell receptor beta chains were sequenced from one sample in a study of long-term antiretroviral therapy in people with HIV. An immunoSEQ assay, version v3.0, was performed at survey level. Repertoires were generated with immunoSEQ multiplex PCR, while TCRdb's copy carries only in-frame clones and drops some. The sample lists around 18,000 clones; more than 80% were seen once. Here the sequenced sample was unsorted PBMCs, taken 4.2 years after starting antiretroviral therapy. Source of these receptors: a man aged 50-60 years with HIV.

This clone has just one count. The chain couples TRBV6-1 to TRBJ2-4, with D perhaps matching TRBD2 (5 bases). This CDR3 has 13 residues. Germline V gene data show CDR1 as MNHNS and CDR2 as SASEGT. V was clipped by 6 bases and J by 15 bases, with 21 bases between them. The DNA of the CDR3 is TGTGCCAGCAGCCGGGAAACTTCAAGCGGTGCGTACTTC. This codes for CASSRETSSGAYF.

J is TRBJ2-3 and V is TRBV5-1; 10 nucleotides match TRBD1. V lost 4 bases and J lost 1; bases outside the gene matches: 3. Per the germline V gene, CDR1 is SGHRS and CDR2 is YFSETQ. The CDR3 covers 15 residues. The CDR3 reads CASSRGTGGTDTQYF. The CDR3 region has the DNA TGCGCCAGCAGCCGCGGGACAGGGGGCACAGATACGCAGTATTTT. The whole variable domain, remainder taken from reference TRBV5-1 and TRBJ2-3, is KAGVTQTPRYLIKTRGQQVTLSCSPISGHRSVSWYQQTPGQGLQFLFEYFSETQRNKGNFPGRFSGRQFSNSRSEMNVSTLELGDSALYLCASSRGTGGTDTQYFGPGTRLTVL.